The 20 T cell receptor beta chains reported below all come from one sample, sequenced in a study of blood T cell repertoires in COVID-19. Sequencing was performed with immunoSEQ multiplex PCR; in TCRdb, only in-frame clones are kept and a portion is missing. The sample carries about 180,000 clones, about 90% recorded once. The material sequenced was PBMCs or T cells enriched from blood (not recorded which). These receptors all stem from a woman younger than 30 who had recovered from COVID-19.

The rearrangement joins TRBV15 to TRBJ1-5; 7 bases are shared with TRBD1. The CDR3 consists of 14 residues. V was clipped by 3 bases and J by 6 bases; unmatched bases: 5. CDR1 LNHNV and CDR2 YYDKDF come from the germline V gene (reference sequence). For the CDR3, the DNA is TGTGCCACCAGCAGTGGACAGGACGTTCAGCCCCAGCATTTT. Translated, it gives CATSSGQDVQPQHF. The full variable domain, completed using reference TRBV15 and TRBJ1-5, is DAMVIQNPRYQVTQFGKPVTLSCSQTLNHNVMYWYQQKSSQAPKLLFHYYDKDFNNEADTPDNFQSRRPNTSFCFLDIRSPGLGDTAMYLCATSSGQDVQPQHFGDGTRLSIL.

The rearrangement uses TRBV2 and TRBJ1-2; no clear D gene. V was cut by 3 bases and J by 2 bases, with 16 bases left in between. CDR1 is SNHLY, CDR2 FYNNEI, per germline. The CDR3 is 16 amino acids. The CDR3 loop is CASSDFFGRGNYGYTF. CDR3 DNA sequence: TGTGCCAGCAGTGATTTTTTCGGACGAGGGAACTATGGCTACACCTTC.

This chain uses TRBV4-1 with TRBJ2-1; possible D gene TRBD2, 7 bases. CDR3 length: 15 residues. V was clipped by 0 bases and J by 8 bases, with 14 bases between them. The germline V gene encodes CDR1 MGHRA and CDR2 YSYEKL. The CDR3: CASSQEGRGADEQFF. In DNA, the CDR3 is TGCGCCAGCAGCCAAGAAGGTCGGGGGGCGGATGAGCAGTTCTTC.

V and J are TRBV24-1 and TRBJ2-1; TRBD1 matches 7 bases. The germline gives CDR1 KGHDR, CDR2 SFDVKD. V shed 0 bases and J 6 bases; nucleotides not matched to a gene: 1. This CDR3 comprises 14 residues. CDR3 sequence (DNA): TGTGCCACCAGTGATTTGCGACAGGGCAATGAGCAGTTCTTC. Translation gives CATSDLRQGNEQFF.

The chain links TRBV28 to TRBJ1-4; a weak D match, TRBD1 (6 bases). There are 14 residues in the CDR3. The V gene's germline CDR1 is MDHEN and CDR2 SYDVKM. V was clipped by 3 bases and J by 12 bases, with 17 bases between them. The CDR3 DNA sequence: TGTGCCAGCAGTTTTCTCCTTAACAGGGCTGAACTGTTTTTT. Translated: CASSFLLNRAELFF.

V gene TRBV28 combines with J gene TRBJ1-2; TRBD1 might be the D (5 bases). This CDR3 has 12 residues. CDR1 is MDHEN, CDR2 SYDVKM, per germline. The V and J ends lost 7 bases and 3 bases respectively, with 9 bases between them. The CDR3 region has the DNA TGTGCCAGCATGGGCAGGGACTATGGCTACACCTTC. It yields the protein CASMGRDYGYTF.

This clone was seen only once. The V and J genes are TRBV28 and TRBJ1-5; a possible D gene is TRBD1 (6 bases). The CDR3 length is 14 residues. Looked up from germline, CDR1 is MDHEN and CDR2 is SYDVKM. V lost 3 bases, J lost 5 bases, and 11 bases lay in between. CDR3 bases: TGTGCCAGCAGTTTCCACAGGGCGTATCAGCCCCAGCATTTT. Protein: CASSFHRAYQPQHF.

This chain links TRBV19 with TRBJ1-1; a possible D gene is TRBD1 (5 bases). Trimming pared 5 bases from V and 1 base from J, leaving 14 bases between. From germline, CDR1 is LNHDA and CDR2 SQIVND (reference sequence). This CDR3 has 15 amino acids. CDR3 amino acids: CASSSETGGNTEAFF. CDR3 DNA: TGTGCCAGTAGTTCCGAAACCGGGGGGAACACTGAAGCTTTCTTT. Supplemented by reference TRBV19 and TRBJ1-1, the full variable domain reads DGGITQSPKYLFRKEGQNVTLSCEQNLNHDAMYWYRQDPGQGLRLIYYSQIVNDFQKGDIAEGYSVSREKKESFPLTVTSAQKNPTAFYLCASSSETGGNTEAFFGQGTRLTVV.

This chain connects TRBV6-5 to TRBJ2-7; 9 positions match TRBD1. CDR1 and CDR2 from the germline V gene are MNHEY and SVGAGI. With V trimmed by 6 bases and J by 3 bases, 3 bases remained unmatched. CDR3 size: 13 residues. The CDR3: CASRRDRDYEQYF. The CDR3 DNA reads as TGTGCCAGCAGAAGGGACAGGGACTACGAGCAGTACTTC.

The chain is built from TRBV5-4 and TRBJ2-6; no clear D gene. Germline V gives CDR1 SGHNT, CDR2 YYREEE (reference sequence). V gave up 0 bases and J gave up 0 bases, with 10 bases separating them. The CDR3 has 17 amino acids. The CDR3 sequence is CASSLDRQYSGANVLTF. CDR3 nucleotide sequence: TGTGCCAGCAGCTTGGACAGACAATACTCTGGGGCCAACGTCCTGACTTTC. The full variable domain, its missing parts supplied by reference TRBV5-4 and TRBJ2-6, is ETGVTQSPTHLIKTRGQQVTLRCSSQSGHNTVSWYQQALGQGPQFIFQYYREEENGRGNFPPRFSGLQFPNYSSELNVNALELDDSALYLCASSLDRQYSGANVLTFGAGSRLTVL.

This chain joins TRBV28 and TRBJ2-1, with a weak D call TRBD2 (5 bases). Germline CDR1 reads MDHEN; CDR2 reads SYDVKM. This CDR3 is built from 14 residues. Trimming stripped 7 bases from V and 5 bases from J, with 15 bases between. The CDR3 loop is CASTGGYRDNEQFF. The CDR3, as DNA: TGTGCCAGCACTGGCGGGTATAGGGACAATGAGCAGTTCTTC.

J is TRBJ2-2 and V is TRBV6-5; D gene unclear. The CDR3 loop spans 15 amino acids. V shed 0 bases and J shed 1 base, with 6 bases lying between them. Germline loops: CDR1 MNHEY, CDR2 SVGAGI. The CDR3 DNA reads TGTGCCAGCAGTTACTCCCGAGGGAACACCGGGGAGCTGTTTTTT. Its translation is CASSYSRGNTGELFF.

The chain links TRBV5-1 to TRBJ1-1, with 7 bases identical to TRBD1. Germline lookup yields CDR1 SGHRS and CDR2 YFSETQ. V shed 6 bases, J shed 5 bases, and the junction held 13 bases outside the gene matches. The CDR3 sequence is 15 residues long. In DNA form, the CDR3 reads TGCGCCAGCAACGTTGGGATCAGGGGGGAGACTGAAGCTTTCTTT. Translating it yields CASNVGIRGETEAFF.

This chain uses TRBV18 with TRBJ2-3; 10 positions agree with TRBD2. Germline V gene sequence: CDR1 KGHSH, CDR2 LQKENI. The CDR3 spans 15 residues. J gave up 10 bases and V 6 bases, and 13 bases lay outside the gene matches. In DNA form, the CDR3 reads TGTGCCAGCTCGTCGAGCGGGGGGGGCCAGGCTTCGCAGTATTTT. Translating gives CASSSSGGGQASQYF.

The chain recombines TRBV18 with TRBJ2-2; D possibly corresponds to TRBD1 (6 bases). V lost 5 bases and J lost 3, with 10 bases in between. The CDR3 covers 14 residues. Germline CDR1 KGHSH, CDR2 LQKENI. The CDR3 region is CASSIRGDTGELFF. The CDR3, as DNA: TGTGCCAGCTCAATCAGGGGTGACACCGGGGAGCTGTTTTTT.

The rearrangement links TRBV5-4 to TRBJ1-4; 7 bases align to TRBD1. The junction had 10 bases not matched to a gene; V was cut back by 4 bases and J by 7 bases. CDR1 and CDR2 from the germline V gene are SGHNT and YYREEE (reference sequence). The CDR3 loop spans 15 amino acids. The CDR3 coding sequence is TGTGCCAGCAGCCGGAAGGGGGCCGGGGGTGAAAAACTGTTTTTT. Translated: CASSRKGAGGEKLFF.

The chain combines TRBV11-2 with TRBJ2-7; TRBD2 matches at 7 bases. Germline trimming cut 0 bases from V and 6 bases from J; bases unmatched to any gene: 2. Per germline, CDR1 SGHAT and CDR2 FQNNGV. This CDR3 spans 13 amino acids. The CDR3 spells CASSLEPGGEQYF. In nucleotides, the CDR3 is TGTGCCAGCAGCTTAGAGCCGGGGGGCGAGCAGTACTTC. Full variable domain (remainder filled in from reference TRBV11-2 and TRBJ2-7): EAGVAQSPRYKIIEKRQSVAFWCNPISGHATLYWYQQILGQGPKLLIQFQNNGVVDDSQLPKDRFSAERLKGVDSTLKIQPAKLEDSAVYLCASSLEPGGEQYFGPGTRLTVT.

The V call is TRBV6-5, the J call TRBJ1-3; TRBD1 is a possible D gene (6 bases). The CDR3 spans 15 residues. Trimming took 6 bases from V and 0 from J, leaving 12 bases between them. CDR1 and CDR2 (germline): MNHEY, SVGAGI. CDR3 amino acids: CASRDRPNSGNTIYF. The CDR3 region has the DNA TGTGCCAGCAGAGACAGGCCCAACTCTGGAAACACCATATATTTT.

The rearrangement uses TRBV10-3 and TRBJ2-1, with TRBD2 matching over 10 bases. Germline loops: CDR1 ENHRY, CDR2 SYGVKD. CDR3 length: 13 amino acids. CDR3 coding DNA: TGTGCAAGCAAGCGGGAGGGGTACAATGAGCAGTTCTTC. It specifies CASKREGYNEQFF.

The CDR3 region is CSARDRDIQYF. CDR3 coding DNA: TGCAGTGCTAGAGATCGGGACATTCAGTACTTC. The genes are TRBV20-1 and TRBJ2-4; D ambiguous. CDR1 DFQATT and CDR2 SNEGSKA come from the germline V gene (reference sequence). The V end lost 0 bases, the J end lost 8 bases, and 5 bases lay between the germline ends. The CDR3 spans 11 residues.